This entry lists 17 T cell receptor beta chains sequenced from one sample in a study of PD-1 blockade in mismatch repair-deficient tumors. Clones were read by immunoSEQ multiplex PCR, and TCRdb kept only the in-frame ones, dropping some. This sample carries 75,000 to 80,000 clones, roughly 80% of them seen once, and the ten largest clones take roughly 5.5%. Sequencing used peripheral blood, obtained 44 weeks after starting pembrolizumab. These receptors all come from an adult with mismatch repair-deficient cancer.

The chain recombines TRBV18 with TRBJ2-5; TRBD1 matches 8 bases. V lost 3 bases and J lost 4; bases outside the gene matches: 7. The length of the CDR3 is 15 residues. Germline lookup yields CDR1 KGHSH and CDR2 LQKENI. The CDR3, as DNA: TGTGCCAGCTCACCTTACAGGGGGACCCCAGAGACCCAGTACTTC. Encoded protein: CASSPYRGTPETQYF.

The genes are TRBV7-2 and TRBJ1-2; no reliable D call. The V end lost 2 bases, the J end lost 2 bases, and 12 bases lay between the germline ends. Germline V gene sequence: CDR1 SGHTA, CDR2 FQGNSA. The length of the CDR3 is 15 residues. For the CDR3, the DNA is TGTGCCAGCAGCTTATCTCCTACGCCCAACTATGGCTACACCTTC. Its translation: CASSLSPTPNYGYTF.

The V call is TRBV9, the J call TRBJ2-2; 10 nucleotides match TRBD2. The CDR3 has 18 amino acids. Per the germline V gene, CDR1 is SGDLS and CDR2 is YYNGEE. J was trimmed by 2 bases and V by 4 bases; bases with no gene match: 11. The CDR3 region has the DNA TGTGCCAGCAGCCGCCGCCCATCTAGCGGGAGAAACACCGGGGAGCTGTTTTTT. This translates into CASSRRPSSGRNTGELFF.

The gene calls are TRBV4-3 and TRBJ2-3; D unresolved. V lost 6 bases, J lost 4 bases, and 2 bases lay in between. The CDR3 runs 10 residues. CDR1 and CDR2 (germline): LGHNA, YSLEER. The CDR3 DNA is TGCGCCAGCAGGGCAGATACGCAGTATTTT. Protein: CASRADTQYF.

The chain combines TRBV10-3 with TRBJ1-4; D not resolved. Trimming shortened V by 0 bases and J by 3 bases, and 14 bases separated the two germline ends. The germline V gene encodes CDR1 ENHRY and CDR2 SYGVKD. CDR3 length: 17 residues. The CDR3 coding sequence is TGTGCCATCAGTGAGTCGACCGGGAAAGAGTCTAATGAAAAACTGTTTTTT. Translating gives CAISESTGKESNEKLFF.

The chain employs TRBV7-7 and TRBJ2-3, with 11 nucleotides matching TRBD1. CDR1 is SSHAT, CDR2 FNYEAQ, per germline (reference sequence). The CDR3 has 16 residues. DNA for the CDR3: TGTGCTAGCGGCGCGTTGCCGGGGACAGGGGGAGATACGCAGTATTTT. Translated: CASGALPGTGGDTQYF.

The CDR3 spells CASSQAYDRNEQFF. The CDR3 DNA reads as TGTGCCAGCAGCCAGGCTTACGACCGCAATGAGCAGTTCTTC. This chain joins TRBV4-2 and TRBJ2-1; no clear D gene. The CDR3 runs to 14 residues. CDR1 and CDR2 from the germline V gene are LGHNA and YNFKEQ. Between the trimmed V and J ends, which lost 3 bases and 6 bases, there was a span of 12 bases.

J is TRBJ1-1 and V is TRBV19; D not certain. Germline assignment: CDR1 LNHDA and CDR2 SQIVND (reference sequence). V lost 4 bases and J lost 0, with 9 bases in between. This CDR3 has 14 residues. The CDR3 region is CASSTPGMNTEAFF. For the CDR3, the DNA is TGTGCCAGTAGTACCCCCGGGATGAACACTGAAGCTTTCTTT.

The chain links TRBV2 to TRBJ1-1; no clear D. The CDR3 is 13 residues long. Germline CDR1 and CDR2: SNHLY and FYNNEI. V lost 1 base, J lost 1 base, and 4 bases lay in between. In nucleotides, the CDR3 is TGTGCCAGCAGTGAAGGCCCGAACACTGAAGCTTTCTTT. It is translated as CASSEGPNTEAFF.

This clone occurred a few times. CDR3: CASSQVAGGRDGELFF. The DNA for the CDR3 is TGTGCCAGCAGTCAAGTAGCGGGAGGAAGGGACGGGGAGCTGTTTTTT. The J gene is TRBJ2-2, the V gene TRBV6-6, with 10 bases fitting TRBD2. The germline V gene encodes CDR1 MNHNY and CDR2 SVGAGI (reference sequence). This CDR3 is 16 amino acids long. J lost 7 bases, V lost 5 bases, and 10 bases had no gene match.

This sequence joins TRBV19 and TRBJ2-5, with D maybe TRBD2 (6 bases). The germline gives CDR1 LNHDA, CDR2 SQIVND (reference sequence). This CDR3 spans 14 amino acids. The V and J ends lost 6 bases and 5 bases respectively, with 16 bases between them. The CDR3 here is CASSHRPSEETQYF. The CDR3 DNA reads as TGTGCCAGTAGCCACCGTCCTAGCGAGGAGACCCAGTACTTC.

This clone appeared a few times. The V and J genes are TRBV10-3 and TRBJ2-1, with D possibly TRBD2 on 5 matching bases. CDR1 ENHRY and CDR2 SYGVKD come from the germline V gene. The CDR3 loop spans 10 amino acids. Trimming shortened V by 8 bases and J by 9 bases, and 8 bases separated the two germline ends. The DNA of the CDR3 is TGTGCCATCGGGGAGTTTGAGCAGTTCTTC. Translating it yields CAIGEFEQFF.

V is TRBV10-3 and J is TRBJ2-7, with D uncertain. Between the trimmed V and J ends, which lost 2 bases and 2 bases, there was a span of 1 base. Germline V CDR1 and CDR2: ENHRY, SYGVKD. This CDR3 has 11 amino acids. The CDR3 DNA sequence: TGTGCCATCAGTGAGACCTACGAGCAGTACTTC. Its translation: CAISETYEQYF.

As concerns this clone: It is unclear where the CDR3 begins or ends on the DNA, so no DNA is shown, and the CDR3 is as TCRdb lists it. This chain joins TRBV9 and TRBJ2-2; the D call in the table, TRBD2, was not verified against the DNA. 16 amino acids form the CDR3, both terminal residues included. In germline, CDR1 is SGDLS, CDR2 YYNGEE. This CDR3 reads CASSVSGSFGAGELFF.

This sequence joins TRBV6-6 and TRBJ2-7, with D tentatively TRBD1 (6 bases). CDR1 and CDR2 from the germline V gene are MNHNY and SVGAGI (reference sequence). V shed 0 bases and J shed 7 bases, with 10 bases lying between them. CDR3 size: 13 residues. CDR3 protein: CASSYSQGREQYF. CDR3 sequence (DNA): TGTGCCAGCAGTTACTCTCAGGGGAGAGAGCAGTACTTC.

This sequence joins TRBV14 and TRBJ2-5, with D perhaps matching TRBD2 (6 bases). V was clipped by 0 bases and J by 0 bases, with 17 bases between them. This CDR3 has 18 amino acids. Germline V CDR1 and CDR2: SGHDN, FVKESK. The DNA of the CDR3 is TGTGCCAGCAGCCAAGATGGTAGCGGCAGATCGTACCAAGAGACCCAGTACTTC. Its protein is CASSQDGSGRSYQETQYF.

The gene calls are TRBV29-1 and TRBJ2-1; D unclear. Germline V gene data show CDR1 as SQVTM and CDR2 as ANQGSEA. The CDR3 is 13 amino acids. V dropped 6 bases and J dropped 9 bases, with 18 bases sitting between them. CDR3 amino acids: CSVASSRNPEQFF. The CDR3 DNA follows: TGCAGCGTAGCCTCCTCCCGGAACCCTGAGCAGTTCTTC.